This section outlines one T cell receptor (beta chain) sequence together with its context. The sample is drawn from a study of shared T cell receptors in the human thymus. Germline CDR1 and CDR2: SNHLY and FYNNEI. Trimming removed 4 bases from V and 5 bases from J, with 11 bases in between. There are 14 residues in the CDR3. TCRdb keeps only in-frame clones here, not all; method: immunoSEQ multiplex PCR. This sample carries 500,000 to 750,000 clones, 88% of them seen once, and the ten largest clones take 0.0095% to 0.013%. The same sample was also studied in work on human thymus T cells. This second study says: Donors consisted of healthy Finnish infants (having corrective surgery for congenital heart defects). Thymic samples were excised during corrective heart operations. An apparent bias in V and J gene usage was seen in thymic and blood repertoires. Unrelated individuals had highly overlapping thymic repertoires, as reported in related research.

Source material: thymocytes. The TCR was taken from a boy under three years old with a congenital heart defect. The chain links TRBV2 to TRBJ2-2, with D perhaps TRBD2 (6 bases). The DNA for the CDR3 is TGTGCCAGCAGTGTACAAGGGAGGACCGGGGAGCTGTTTTTT. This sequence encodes CASSVQGRTGELFF.